This T cell receptor (beta chain) appears in the sequencing data of a study of T cell responses to AZD1222 COVID-19 vaccine. Libraries were prepared by immunoSEQ multiplex PCR; TCRdb keeps only in-frame clonotypes and omits some of them. The table shows some 83,000 clones, with 86% occurring only once. This CDR3 has 15 residues. Trimming left V 0 bases short and J 0 bases short, with 8 bases between. From germline, CDR1 is MGHRA and CDR2 YSYEKL. The TCR sequence derives from an adult in good health. The chain employs TRBV4-1 and TRBJ1-2; maybe TRBD1 (6 bases). Sequenced material: peripheral blood, taken on day 0 of AZD1222 vaccination. As DNA, the CDR3 is TGCGCCAGCAGCCAAGAGACAGGAGCTAACTATGGCTACACCTTC. Protein: CASSQETGANYGYTF.